This is a list of T cell receptor beta chains from one sample in a study of CD8+ T cells in alopecia areata. The table came from immunoSEQ multiplex PCR; TCRdb's copy has only in-frame clones and leaves some out. The sample holds 100,000 to 150,000 clones; 45% to 60% are singletons and the top ten take 4.5% to 5.5%. The sample consisted of CD4+ T cells sorted from blood, taken at week 0. The receptor set was obtained from a human donor with alopecia areata. CDR3s include the opening cysteine and the closing phenylalanine or tryptophan. The D gene is left open where the match is weak.

TRBD2	TRBV11-2	TRBJ2-3	CASSFEAGYSTDTQYF
-	TRBV7-9	TRBJ2-1	CASSSYTYSKYNEQFF
-	TRBV6-5	TRBJ1-1	CASGWTEAFF
TRBD2	TRBV29-1	TRBJ2-3	CSIAGGLLDTQYF
TRBD2	TRBV4-1	TRBJ2-2	CASSQGLAGGANTGELFF
TRBD1	TRBV29-1	TRBJ2-7	CSVKPGQGAWEQYF
-	TRBV2	TRBJ1-5	CASSEGRESNQPQHF
-	TRBV7-2	TRBJ2-7	CASSLEGASGTYEQYF
-	TRBV6-6	TRBJ2-3	CATTPRTQDTDTQYF
-	TRBV2	TRBJ2-2	CASSATGGTDTGELFF
-	TRBV13	TRBJ2-7	CASSPFGLGYEQYF
-	TRBV6-5	TRBJ2-3	CASTDSSTDTQYF
-	TRBV29-1	TRBJ2-5	CSAVYGLGETQYF
-	TRBV10-3	TRBJ1-3	CAIRSPISGNTIYF
-	TRBV5-6	TRBJ2-7	CASSLGRNNYEQYF
TRBD1	TRBV14	TRBJ2-5	CASSHTGTAIQETQYF
-	TRBV20-1	TRBJ2-1	CSARLRREQFF
-	TRBV5-6	TRBJ1-4	CASSLTGQGSVEKLFF
TRBD2	TRBV6-6	TRBJ2-2	CASSPGTSGKGELFF
-	TRBV7-3	TRBJ2-6	CASSLTAGALSGANVLTF
-	TRBV29-1	TRBJ1-4	CSVAPYSNEKLFF
TRBD2	TRBV4-3	TRBJ2-7	CASSQDSNAGAYEQYF
TRBD1	TRBV27	TRBJ2-1	CASSRGQGTHEQFF
TRBD1	TRBV30	TRBJ2-3	CAWRTGQVSGTQYF
TRBD1	TRBV19	TRBJ1-6	CASSRDRYNSPLHF
-	TRBV7-2	TRBJ1-2	CASSLAMGRAIYGYTF
-	TRBV28	TRBJ2-5	CASSLYGQRGETQYF
-	TRBV2	TRBJ1-2	CASSEDREVPGYTF
-	TRBV7-6	TRBJ1-5	CASSLADSGNQPQHF
TRBD1	TRBV5-1	TRBJ2-7	CASSYSGTASYEQYF
TRBD1	TRBV5-6	TRBJ1-2	CASSLGDRGGYGYTF
TRBD2	TRBV9	TRBJ2-7	CASSVAERESEQYF
-	TRBV1	TRBJ2-7	CTSSQDSSGKSYEQYF
-	TRBV27	TRBJ1-1	CASSLGGEAEAFF
TRBD2	TRBV7-2	TRBJ2-3	CASSFVAGGTTDTQYF
TRBD2	TRBV7-3	TRBJ2-1	CASSTSGGNNEQFF
-	TRBV5-1	TRBJ2-7	CASTQAKDTRINEQYF
-	TRBV27	TRBJ2-6	CASSQGRVISGANVLTF
-	TRBV5-1	TRBJ2-7	CASSLDPAASYEQYF
TRBD2	TRBV4-1	TRBJ2-5	CASSPSGGDRSETQYF
-	TRBV19	TRBJ2-7	CASSPGAAHEQYF
-	TRBV10-3	TRBJ2-2	CAISRGSVTGELFF
TRBD2	TRBV5-1	TRBJ2-1	CASSSTSGKHGEQFF
TRBD2	TRBV5-4	TRBJ2-7	CASSLVGSGSEQYF
-	TRBV5-1	TRBJ1-5	CASSLGGASNQPQHF
TRBD1	TRBV15	TRBJ1-2	CATSRESLGQGGGYTF
TRBD1	TRBV5-4	TRBJ2-5	CASSAGQGEETQYF
TRBD1	TRBV4-2	TRBJ1-5	CASSHDRRGDQPQHF
-	TRBV30	TRBJ2-2	CAWIDKNTGELFF
-	TRBV28	TRBJ1-2	CASSFIRSPYGYTF
-	TRBV7-2	TRBJ2-1	CASSLARGRAYNEQFF
-	TRBV29-1	TRBJ2-2	CSAQGGLNTGELFF
TRBD1	TRBV5-1	TRBJ2-3	CASSSRGQGAVDTQYF
-	TRBV18	TRBJ2-5	CASSRIQETQYF
TRBD1	TRBV29-1	TRBJ1-1	CSTITGGAGLAFF
-	TRBV7-9	TRBJ1-5	CASSFMGSNQPQHF
TRBD2	TRBV4-3	TRBJ2-2	CASSQEPTSGGADTGELFF
-	TRBV2	TRBJ1-3	CASGGRESGNTIYF